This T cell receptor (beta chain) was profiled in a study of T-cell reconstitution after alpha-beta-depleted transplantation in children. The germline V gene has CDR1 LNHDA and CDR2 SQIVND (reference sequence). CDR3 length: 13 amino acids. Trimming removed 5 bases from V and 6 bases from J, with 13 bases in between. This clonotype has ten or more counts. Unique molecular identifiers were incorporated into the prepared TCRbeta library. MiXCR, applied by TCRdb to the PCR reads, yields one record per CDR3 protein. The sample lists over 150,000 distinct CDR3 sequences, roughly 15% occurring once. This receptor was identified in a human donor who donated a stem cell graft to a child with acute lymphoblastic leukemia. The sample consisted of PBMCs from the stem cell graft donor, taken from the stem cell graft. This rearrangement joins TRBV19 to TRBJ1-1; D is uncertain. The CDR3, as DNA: TGTGCCAGTAGTGGTAACAGACACGCTGAAGCTTTCTTT. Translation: CASSGNRHAEAFF.